Below are 18 T cell receptor beta chains sequenced from a single sample in a study of blood T cell repertoires in COVID-19. Repertoires were generated with immunoSEQ multiplex PCR, while TCRdb's copy carries only in-frame clones and drops some. The sample consists of under 150,000 clones, 75% to 80% of them appearing once. The sample taken for sequencing was PBMCs or T cells enriched from blood (not recorded which). Receptor source: a woman aged 45-60 years who had recovered from COVID-19.

The chain is built from TRBV5-1 and TRBJ1-1, with D possibly matching TRBD1 (5 bases). This CDR3 comprises 15 residues. Germline V gene lookup returns CDR1 SGHRS and CDR2 YFSETQ. V was clipped by 4 bases and J by 2 bases, with 15 bases between them. CDR3 nucleotides: TGCGCCAGCAGCCCCCTGGGGGGTCACAACACTGAAGCTTTCTTT. Translation gives CASSPLGGHNTEAFF.

This chain links TRBV6-2 or TRBV6-3 with TRBJ2-1; D is uncertain. Trimming removed 0 bases at V and 1 base at J, with 13 bases between. The CDR3 has 17 residues. Germline V gene lookup returns CDR1 MNHEY and CDR2 SVGEGT. In DNA form, the CDR3 reads TGTGCCAGCAGTTACTCGACCCCCGGAGAATCCTACAATGAGCAGTTCTTC. It codes for CASSYSTPGESYNEQFF.

This chain links TRBV19 with TRBJ1-4, with 7 bases that match TRBD1. Germline values: CDR1 LNHDA, CDR2 SQIVND (reference sequence). The CDR3 covers 16 residues. V gave up 2 bases and J gave up 0 bases; unmatched junction bases: 3. CDR3 residues: CASSIRGRATNEKLFF. Here the CDR3 DNA reads TGTGCCAGTAGTATAAGGGGGCGGGCAACTAATGAAAAACTGTTTTTT.

This clone was seen just once. The chain carries TRBV12-3 or TRBV12-4 and TRBJ2-3, with D possibly matching TRBD2 (6 bases). Trimming removed 6 bases at V and 5 bases at J, with 9 bases between. The CDR3 consists of 12 residues. CDR3 protein: CASSPGEDTQYF. CDR3 DNA: TGTGCCAGCAGCCCGGGGGAAGATACGCAGTATTTT.

The rearrangement joins TRBV7-9 to TRBJ2-3, with 10 positions matching TRBD1. CDR3 length: 14 amino acids. Germline V gene lookup returns CDR1 SEHNR and CDR2 FQNEAQ (reference sequence). With 5 bases clipped from V and 5 bases from J, the junction kept 4 bases outside the gene matches. CDR3 residues: CASSRDRGRDTQYF. In DNA, the CDR3 is TGTGCCAGCAGCCGGGACAGGGGCCGAGATACGCAGTATTTT. Drawing the rest from reference TRBV7-9 and TRBJ2-3, the complete variable domain is DTGVSQNPRHKITKRGQNVTFRCDPISEHNRLYWYRQTLGQGPEFLTYFQNEAQLEKSRLLSDRFSAERPKGSFSTLEIQRTEQGDSAMYLCASSRDRGRDTQYFGPGTRLTVL.

This clone was found once. The V gene is TRBV2, the J gene TRBJ2-7; 7 bases align to TRBD1. CDR1 and CDR2 (germline): SNHLY, FYNNEI. Germline trimming cut 6 bases from V and 1 base from J; bases unmatched to any gene: 12. CDR3 size: 16 residues. This CDR3 reads CASRVGQALSSYEQYF. The CDR3 coding sequence is TGTGCCAGCAGGGTCGGACAGGCTCTATCTTCCTACGAGCAGTACTTC.

The chain recombines TRBV7-9 with TRBJ2-6, with 10 bases fitting TRBD1. Trimming at V came to 5 bases and at J to 0 bases, leaving 4 bases not matched to a gene. The CDR3 consists of 17 residues. The germline V gene encodes CDR1 SEHNR and CDR2 FQNEAQ (reference sequence). The CDR3 DNA follows: TGTGCCAGCAGCGCGGGACAGGGGAGCTCTGGGGCCAACGTCCTGACTTTC. This sequence encodes CASSAGQGSSGANVLTF.

The V gene is TRBV9, the J gene TRBJ1-2; D may be TRBD1 (6 bases). This CDR3 spans 15 amino acids. CDR1 is SGDLS and CDR2 is YYNGEE in the germline V gene. Trimming stripped 0 bases from V and 8 bases from J, with 17 bases between. CDR3 coding DNA: TGTGCCAGCAGCGTAGCTACGGGGGGCAGGGAAGGCTACACCTTC. Its protein product is CASSVATGGREGYTF.

This sequence joins TRBV9 and TRBJ1-1; possibly TRBD1 for D (5 bases). This CDR3 is 16 amino acids long. V shed 0 bases and J shed 5 bases, with 17 bases lying between them. Germline values: CDR1 SGDLS, CDR2 YYNGEE. In DNA, the CDR3 is TGTGCCAGCAGCGTAGTAGAAGCCGGGGGGGAGACTGAAGCTTTCTTT. Translated, it gives CASSVVEAGGETEAFF.

The V gene is TRBV19, the J gene TRBJ1-1, with 7 bases identical to TRBD1. The CDR3 runs 13 residues. Per germline, CDR1 LNHDA and CDR2 SQIVND (reference sequence). With 7 bases clipped from V and 1 base from J, the junction kept 3 bases outside the gene matches. The CDR3 here is CASKAGGNTEAFF. CDR3 bases: TGTGCCAGTAAGGCAGGGGGGAACACTGAAGCTTTCTTT.

The rearrangement joins TRBV29-1 to TRBJ1-1; 7 bases match TRBD1. In germline, CDR1 is SQVTM, CDR2 ANQGSEA. The CDR3 has 13 residues. J was trimmed by 1 base and V by 4 bases; bases with no gene match: 3. The CDR3 DNA reads TGCAGCGTTGGGAGGACAGGGAACACTGAAGCTTTCTTT. Translating gives CSVGRTGNTEAFF. The full variable domain, with the rest looked up from reference TRBV29-1 and TRBJ1-1, is SAVISQKPSRDICQRGTSLTIQCQVDSQVTMMFWYRQQPGQSLTLIATANQGSEATYESGFVIDKFPISRPNLTFSTLTVSNMSPEDSSIYLCSVGRTGNTEAFFGQGTRLTVV.

The chain uses TRBV12-3 or TRBV12-4 and TRBJ2-3; maybe TRBD1 (5 bases). Trimming removed 5 bases from V and 5 bases from J, with 11 bases in between. CDR3 length: 13 amino acids. The DNA for the CDR3 is TGTGCCAGCAGTCCCCGACAGAAAGATACGCAGTATTTT. Its translation: CASSPRQKDTQYF.

This chain uses TRBV19 with TRBJ1-2, with 8 bases identical to TRBD1. The CDR3 has 14 amino acids. Germline loops: CDR1 LNHDA, CDR2 SQIVND (reference sequence). With 7 bases clipped from V and 4 bases from J, the junction kept 8 bases outside the gene matches. In DNA form, the CDR3 reads TGTGCCAGTACTCCGACAGGGGCAAGCTATGGCTACACCTTC. Its protein is CASTPTGASYGYTF.

This sequence joins TRBV6-1 and TRBJ2-3, with a possible D match to TRBD2 (5 bases). The CDR3 extends over 16 amino acids. Per the germline V gene, CDR1 is MNHNS and CDR2 is SASEGT. Trimming took off 2 bases at V and 1 base at J, with 13 bases between the two ends. The CDR3 region has the DNA TGTGCCAGCAGTGAATCTGGGCTAGCTCGCACAGATACGCAGTATTTT. It encodes CASSESGLARTDTQYF.

This clone was recorded only once. This rearrangement joins TRBV30 to TRBJ2-6; D uncertain. Germline V CDR1 and CDR2: GTSNPN, SVGIG (reference sequence). The CDR3 runs to 15 residues. Trimming shortened V by 0 bases and J by 2 bases, and 8 bases separated the two germline ends. The CDR3 here is CAWSVEFAGANVLTF. Here the CDR3 DNA reads TGTGCCTGGAGTGTGGAGTTCGCTGGGGCCAACGTCCTGACTTTC.

This sequence joins TRBV28 and TRBJ1-2; D gene uncertain. Trimming cost V 2 bases and J 0 bases, with 13 bases left between them. In germline, CDR1 is MDHEN, CDR2 SYDVKM. CDR3 length equals 16 residues. CDR3 nucleotides: TGTGCCAGCAGTTTACTTTCGGGGTCAGCTAACTATGGCTACACCTTC. Translation: CASSLLSGSANYGYTF.

The J gene is TRBJ2-5, the V gene TRBV9, with 7 bases identical to TRBD2. Germline lookup yields CDR1 SGDLS and CDR2 YYNGEE. J gave up 4 bases and V 2 bases, and 5 bases lay outside the gene matches. This CDR3 spans 14 amino acids. The CDR3 bases are TGTGCCAGCAGCGTTGCAGCGGGGCGAGAGACCCAGTACTTC. The encoded protein is CASSVAAGRETQYF.

This chain uses TRBV5-1 with TRBJ1-4, with 8 bases matching TRBD1. Trimming at V came to 4 bases and at J to 5 bases, leaving 7 bases not matched to a gene. The CDR3 contains 15 residues. Germline loops: CDR1 SGHRS, CDR2 YFSETQ. In nucleotides, the CDR3 is TGCGCCAGCAGCGTAACAGGGGGAGGGAATGAAAAACTGTTTTTT. Its protein is CASSVTGGGNEKLFF.